This TCR beta chain was captured in a study of T-cell reconstitution after alpha-beta-depleted transplantation in children (dated by TCRdb to 2016 to 2018). Some background on the complete study: T-cell immune reconstitution after TCRalphabeta/CD19-depleted allogeneic hematopoietic cell transplantation in children was quantitatively tracked in the study by means of TCR repertoire profiling.

Here is what the overall study found, with its caveats: In some patients, the high TCRbeta diversity seen at day 60 was put down to recipient T cells and intrathymic progenitors that had survived conditioning. Hyperexpanded clone frequencies declined over subsequent months; after one year, T-cell counts and TCRbeta diversity were mostly attributed to newly produced T cells. Apparently early alphabetaT-cell count recovery about two months after transplant reportedly relied on only several hundred rapidly expanded clones derived from non-depleted graft cells.

The treatment or condition label, as the study defines it: allogeneic hematopoietic cell transplantation with graft depleted of TCRalphabeta T cells and CD19 B cells. The children who served as transplant recipients had been given grafts of TCRalphabeta/CD19-depleted allogeneic hematopoietic cells. The CDR3, from cysteine to phenylalanine, totals 14 residues. The retained sequence is limited to the CDR3, 42 bases, with the frame set at the first base. The CDR1 and CDR2 encoded by the germline V gene are SGHRS and YFSETQ. V is clipped by 0 bases and J by 5 bases, and the sequence between their germline boundaries is 9 bases long. Libraries were prepared through PCR. Sequencing relied on an Illumina HiSeq 2500. To normalize quantification of the TCRbeta repertoire, the TCR libraries were built with molecular barcoding that relied on unique molecular identifiers. TCRdb redid the processing of the public reads, applying fastp at Q25 and MiXCR, and retained in-frame beta chains. Entries are consolidated by CDR3 protein sequence, retaining the most common genes and DNA. Within this sample are almost 600,000 distinct CDR3 sequences, with 20% to 30% of them counted one time only. 36% of the sample is taken by the ten largest.

A word on this clonotype: Its cognate antigen has yet to be identified. Within one base of it there is no much larger clone, and no base qualities were kept.

Rearrangement joined TRBV5-1 to TRBJ2-1; matching of 5 bases hints at TRBD2 as the D gene. The TCR was taken from a boy under three years old with Wiskott-Aldrich syndrome, due to receive a stem cell transplant. Sequenced material: PBMCs, taken before TCRalphabeta/CD19-depleted stem cell transplant. This receptor carries the CDR3 CASSLDGLNNEQFF. The DNA sequence is as follows: TGCGCCAGCAGCTTGGATGGACTCAACAATGAGCAGTTCTTC.